Each of the 20 T cell receptor beta chains below was sequenced from the same sample in a study of blood T cell repertoires in COVID-19. Only in-frame clones appear in the TCRdb table, and some are missing; sequencing was by immunoSEQ multiplex PCR. The data hold about 120,000 clones, with 55% to 75% observed a single time. The sequencing sample was made of peripheral blood. The receptors here all came from a woman aged 65 to 85 with acute or convalescent COVID-19.

This clone turned up a few times. The rearrangement links TRBV20-1 to TRBJ1-2; D not certain. Trimming stripped 3 bases from V and 4 bases from J, with 9 bases between. In germline, CDR1 is DFQATT, CDR2 SNEGSKA (reference sequence). The CDR3 runs to 12 residues. The CDR3, as DNA: TGCAGTGCTAGTGACTCTAGCTATGGCTACACCTTC. Protein product: CSASDSSYGYTF.

The J gene is TRBJ2-3, the V gene TRBV12-3 or TRBV12-4, with D unresolved. The CDR3 contains 13 residues. Trimming took 6 bases from V and 6 from J, leaving 13 bases between them. The CDR3 loop is CASSPRLRDTQYF. The CDR3 region has the DNA TGTGCCAGCAGCCCCCGGTTGCGGGATACGCAGTATTTT.

The J gene is TRBJ1-4, the V gene TRBV5-8; D may be TRBD1 (6 bases). V was shortened by 2 bases and J by 3 bases, with 8 bases between the two germline ends. Germline assignment: CDR1 SGHTS and CDR2 YDEGEE. The CDR3 totals 14 residues. The CDR3 protein is CASSLQGPNEKLFF. CDR3 nucleotides: TGTGCCAGCAGCTTACAGGGCCCTAATGAAAAACTGTTTTTT.

This rearrangement joins TRBV19 to TRBJ2-1; TRBD2 aligns across 13 bases. The CDR3 spans 19 residues. Germline V lookup: CDR1 LNHDA, CDR2 SQIVND (reference sequence). V lost 5 bases and J lost 0; bases outside the gene matches: 10. The CDR3: CASSRILAGGPGSYNEQFF. For the CDR3, the DNA is TGTGCCAGTAGTCGCATACTAGCGGGGGGGCCGGGCTCCTACAATGAGCAGTTCTTC. Using reference TRBV19 and TRBJ2-1 for the parts outside the CDR3, the full variable domain is DGGITQSPKYLFRKEGQNVTLSCEQNLNHDAMYWYRQDPGQGLRLIYYSQIVNDFQKGDIAEGYSVSREKKESFPLTVTSAQKNPTAFYLCASSRILAGGPGSYNEQFFGPGTRLTVL.

Many counts were recorded for this clone. Different DNA sequences within this sample yield the same CDR3. The V and J genes are TRBV5-4 and TRBJ1-2, with no clear D. Between the trimmed V and J ends, which lost 0 bases and 5 bases, there was a span of 11 bases. Germline-derived CDR1 and CDR2 are SGHNT and YYREEE (reference sequence). The CDR3 length is 14 residues. CDR3 amino acids: CASSLGGLIYGYTF. The CDR3 coding sequence is TGTGCCAGCAGCTTGGGAGGACTGATATATGGCTACACCTTC.

J is TRBJ1-6 and V is TRBV19; no clear D gene. Trimming took off 6 bases at V and 8 bases at J, with 14 bases between the two ends. Germline assignment: CDR1 LNHDA and CDR2 SQIVND (reference sequence). This CDR3 has 14 residues. CDR3 sequence reads: CASSLRRSDSPLHF. The DNA for the CDR3 is TGTGCCAGTAGCCTAAGGAGGTCTGATTCACCCCTCCACTTT.

The V call is TRBV6-5, the J call TRBJ2-7; a weak D match, TRBD1 (6 bases). CDR3 length equals 15 residues. Deletions cut 3 bases from V and 1 base from J, with 13 bases between. The germline CDR1 and CDR2 sequences are MNHEY and SVGAGI. The CDR3 DNA reads as TGTGCCAGCAGTTATCGACAGGCTAATTCCTACGAGCAGTACTTC. Translation: CASSYRQANSYEQYF.

This clone was found once. The chain joins TRBV7-8 to TRBJ2-1; D perhaps matches TRBD2 (6 bases). V lost 5 bases and J 7 bases, leaving 21 bases between the germline ends. Germline V gene lookup returns CDR1 SGHVS and CDR2 FQNEAQ. There are 16 residues in the CDR3. The CDR3 DNA is TGTGCCAGCAGCGAGTCTAGCGCAAGAGGGCTAAATGAGCAGTTCTTC. Its protein product is CASSESSARGLNEQFF. Variable domain in full (rest from reference TRBV7-8 and TRBJ2-1): GAGVSQSPRYKVAKRGQDVALRCDPISGHVSLFWYQQALGQGPEFLTYFQNEAQLDKSGLPSDRFFAERPEGSVSTLKIQRTQQEDSAVYLCASSESSARGLNEQFFGPGTRLTVL.

The rearrangement uses TRBV7-3 and TRBJ2-6; perhaps TRBD1 as D (5 bases). This CDR3 has 15 amino acids. Trimming took off 0 bases at V and 4 bases at J, with 7 bases between the two ends. Looked up from germline, CDR1 is SGHTA and CDR2 is FQGTGA. The CDR3 DNA reads as TGTGCCAGCAGCTTAACAGGGGCCGGGGCCAACGTCCTGACTTTC. Its protein product is CASSLTGAGANVLTF.

V usage is TRBV27 and J usage is TRBJ2-3; D might be TRBD1 (6 bases). There are 19 residues in the CDR3. Germline V CDR1 and CDR2: MNHEY, SMNVEV (reference sequence). The ends were cut back, 3 bases at V and 6 bases at J, with 28 bases in the middle. The CDR3 protein is CASSFLRPRSTRDRDTQYF. The CDR3 DNA reads as TGTGCCAGCAGTTTTCTTCGACCTAGGTCAACGAGAGACAGGGATACGCAGTATTTT.

This rearrangement joins TRBV7-9 to TRBJ2-2; 12 bases fit TRBD1. Per the germline V gene, CDR1 is SEHNR and CDR2 is FQNEAQ (reference sequence). The CDR3 runs 19 residues. With 5 bases clipped from V and 2 bases from J, the junction kept 12 bases outside the gene matches. CDR3 sequence: CASSPLPGQGAVNTGELFF. DNA of the CDR3: TGTGCCAGCAGCCCTTTACCGGGACAGGGGGCTGTAAACACCGGGGAGCTGTTTTTT.

V and J are TRBV7-2 and TRBJ2-7, with 7 bases aligning to TRBD1. V gave up 5 bases and J gave up 3 bases; unmatched junction bases: 7. The CDR3 runs 14 residues. CDR1 is SGHTA and CDR2 is FQGNSA in the germline V gene. In DNA form, the CDR3 reads TGTGCCAGCAGCCCGGGGACAGTTCTCTACGAGCAGTACTTC. Its protein product is CASSPGTVLYEQYF.

The genes are TRBV6-4 and TRBJ2-1, with 7 bases that match TRBD1. Unmatched junction bases numbered 15, after V lost 0 bases and J lost 13 bases. Looked up from germline, CDR1 is MRHNA and CDR2 is SNTAGT. There are 16 residues in the CDR3. Here the CDR3 DNA reads TGTGCCAGCAGTGACTCGATAGCAGGGGGTCCAGCGATACAGTTCTTC. Its translation: CASSDSIAGGPAIQFF.

The table lists this clone with a few counts. V is TRBV10-2 and J is TRBJ1-4; 7 nucleotides match TRBD1. CDR1 is WSHSY, CDR2 SAAADI, per germline. With 5 bases clipped from V and 8 bases from J, the junction kept 5 bases outside the gene matches. This CDR3 comprises 13 residues. CDR3 sequence reads: CASSQGGGEKLFF. CDR3 DNA sequence: TGCGCCAGCAGTCAGGGGGGAGGAGAAAAACTGTTTTTT.

V usage is TRBV5-1 and J usage is TRBJ2-3; TRBD2 agrees at 7 bases. The CDR3 is 15 amino acids. CDR1 is SGHRS and CDR2 is YFSETQ in the germline V gene. J was trimmed by 2 bases and V by 1 base; bases with no gene match: 4. CDR3: CASSLQAGITDTQYF. DNA of the CDR3: TGCGCCAGCAGCTTGCAAGCGGGAATCACAGATACGCAGTATTTT.

This clone appeared once. This sequence joins TRBV3-1 (or the pseudogene TRBV3-2) and TRBJ2-1, with 14 positions matching TRBD2. Germline CDR1 LGHDT, CDR2 YNNKEL (reference sequence). After removal of 4 bases from V and 10 bases from J, the junction contained 9 bases not matched to a gene. CDR3 length equals 16 residues. The CDR3 coding sequence is TGTGCCAGCAGCCCACCGGGACTAGCGGGAGTAAGCGAGCAGTTCTTC. Its protein product is CASSPPGLAGVSEQFF.

This rearrangement joins TRBV27 to TRBJ2-7; 10 nucleotides agree with TRBD2. The CDR3 consists of 15 residues. V lost 6 bases and J lost 2; bases outside the gene matches: 7. Germline V gene data show CDR1 as MNHEY and CDR2 as SMNVEV (reference sequence). CDR3 protein: CASRPGLAGAYEQYF. The DNA for the CDR3 is TGTGCCAGCAGACCCGGGCTAGCGGGAGCCTACGAGCAGTACTTC.

The rearrangement joins TRBV9 to TRBJ2-3; D gene uncertain. The length of the CDR3 is 12 residues. CDR1 is SGDLS, CDR2 YYNGEE, per germline. V gave up 0 bases and J gave up 7 bases, with 6 bases separating them. For the CDR3, the DNA is TGTGCCAGCAGCGTAGACAGTTATACGCAGTATTTT. This codes for CASSVDSYTQYF. Full variable domain (missing parts from reference TRBV9 and TRBJ2-3): DSGVTQTPKHLITATGQRVTLRCSPRSGDLSVYWYQQSLDQGLQFLIQYYNGEERAKGNILERFSAQQFPDLHSELNLSSLELGDSALYFCASSVDSYTQYFGPGTRLTVL.

V and J are TRBV27 and TRBJ1-2, with TRBD1 matching over 8 bases. Germline V gene sequence: CDR1 MNHEY, CDR2 SMNVEV (reference sequence). The CDR3 contains 14 residues. With V trimmed by 4 bases and J by 8 bases, 9 bases remained unmatched. The CDR3 reads CASSSTGGSRGYTF. CDR3 bases: TGTGCCAGCAGTTCTACAGGGGGTTCTAGAGGCTACACCTTC.

The chain employs TRBV7-2 and TRBJ2-1, with 7 bases identical to TRBD2. CDR1 is SGHTA and CDR2 is FQGNSA in the germline V gene. The CDR3 runs to 16 residues. V was pared by 3 bases and J by 3 bases, with 8 bases of the junction left unmatched. The CDR3 DNA follows: TGTGCCAGCAGCTTCGCTGAAGCGGGGTTCTACAATGAGCAGTTCTTC. Translating gives CASSFAEAGFYNEQFF.